The 23 T cell receptor beta chains presented below share a single source sample, sequenced in a study of blood T cell repertoires in COVID-19. TCRdb's table, derived via immunoSEQ multiplex PCR, lists solely in-frame clones and lacks some. The repertoire holds roughly 180,000 clones, with approximately 89% as singletons. Specimen: peripheral blood. These receptors came from a woman aged 55 to 70 with acute or convalescent COVID-19.

The chain is built from TRBV7-3 and TRBJ2-1; 13 bases are a match to TRBD2. Trimming cost V 4 bases and J 7 bases; bases outside gene matches: 4. The CDR3 sequence is 15 residues long. The germline V gene encodes CDR1 SGHTA and CDR2 FQGTGA. CDR3 in DNA: TGTGCCAGCAGCTCTACTAGCGGGAGGGTTAATGAGCAGTTCTTC. Its translation: CASSSTSGRVNEQFF.

The chain employs TRBV7-9 and TRBJ2-2, with a tentative D call TRBD1 (6 bases). Trimming pared 4 bases from V and 0 bases from J, leaving 15 bases between. The germline V gene has CDR1 SEHNR and CDR2 FQNEAQ (reference sequence). The CDR3 runs to 17 residues. CDR3 coding DNA: TGTGCCAGCAGCTCCGAAAGGGGGTCACCGAACACCGGGGAGCTGTTTTTT. This codes for CASSSERGSPNTGELFF.

The chain recombines TRBV7-3 with TRBJ2-1; D is unclear. The CDR3 consists of 15 residues. The V gene's germline CDR1 is SGHTA and CDR2 FQGTGA. The V end was cut by 3 bases, the J end by 0 bases, with 9 bases between. The CDR3 DNA is TGTGCCAGCAGCTTGAGCACGAGCTCCTACAATGAGCAGTTCTTC. Translated, it gives CASSLSTSSYNEQFF.

The V and J genes are TRBV7-2 and TRBJ2-7; D not resolved. The V end lost 6 bases, the J end lost 0 bases, and 9 bases lay between the germline ends. The CDR3 consists of 13 residues. In germline, CDR1 is SGHTA, CDR2 FQGNSA. The CDR3 sequence: CASSRRVSYEQYF. The CDR3 DNA is TGTGCCAGCAGTCGTCGGGTCTCCTACGAGCAGTACTTC. The full variable domain, completed using reference TRBV7-2 and TRBJ2-7, is GAGVSQSPSNKVTEKGKDVELRCDPISGHTALYWYRQSLGQGLEFLIYFQGNSAPDKSGLPSDRFSAERTGGSVSTLTIQRTQQEDSAVYLCASSRRVSYEQYFGPGTRLTVT.

This clone appeared once. V and J are TRBV6-5 and TRBJ2-4, with D hard to call. V shed 7 bases and J shed 0 bases, with 13 bases lying between them. There are 15 residues in the CDR3. Looked up from germline, CDR1 is MNHEY and CDR2 is SVGAGI. CDR3 residues: CASTSQRLAKNIQYF. The DNA of the CDR3 is TGTGCCAGCACCAGCCAGCGCCTAGCCAAAAACATTCAGTACTTC.

This chain uses TRBV3-1 (or the pseudogene TRBV3-2) with TRBJ2-5; D possibly corresponds to TRBD2 (5 bases). V was pared by 4 bases and J by 2 bases, with 14 bases between. The germline CDR1 and CDR2 sequences are LGHDT and YNNKEL (reference sequence). CDR3 length: 15 amino acids. The CDR3 DNA follows: TGTGCCAGCAGCCCAGACGGAGGACCTCAAGAGACCCAGTACTTC. This translates into CASSPDGGPQETQYF.

J is TRBJ2-3 and V is TRBV27; 8 bases fit TRBD1. The CDR3 contains 15 residues. The V gene's germline CDR1 is MNHEY and CDR2 SMNVEV (reference sequence). J was trimmed by 1 base and V by 4 bases; bases with no gene match: 4. The CDR3 protein is CASSYGQGGTDTQYF. In DNA, the CDR3 is TGTGCCAGCAGTTACGGACAGGGAGGCACAGATACGCAGTATTTT.

V and J are TRBV11-3 and TRBJ2-1, with D possibly TRBD2 on 6 matching bases. CDR3 length: 14 amino acids. Germline CDR1 reads SGHNT; CDR2 reads YENEEA. V was trimmed by 2 bases and J by 9 bases, leaving 14 bases between them. The CDR3 region has the DNA TGTGCCAGCAGCTTAATTGGAGGGGTCAGTGAGCAGTTCTTC. Translation gives CASSLIGGVSEQFF.

This clone was counted between two and nine times. The CDR3 DNA is TGTGCCAGCAGCTTAGAGGGACAGACCGGGGAGCTGTTTTTT. Its translation: CASSLEGQTGELFF. This sequence joins TRBV11-3 and TRBJ2-2, with 7 nucleotides matching TRBD1. V dropped 0 bases and J dropped 5; count of bases not matched to a gene: 0. From germline, CDR1 is SGHNT and CDR2 YENEEA. CDR3 length: 14 residues.

The chain couples TRBV5-1 to TRBJ1-5; tentative D call: TRBD1 (6 bases). The length of the CDR3 is 14 residues. Deletions cut 4 bases from V and 4 bases from J, with 12 bases between. In germline, CDR1 is SGHRS, CDR2 YFSETQ. DNA of the CDR3: TGCGCCAGCAGCCCCGAAGGGGGTAATCAGCCCCAGCATTTT. Its protein product is CASSPEGGNQPQHF.

The chain links TRBV2 to TRBJ2-1; 7 nucleotides agree with TRBD2. This CDR3 is 14 amino acids long. V trimming: 5 bases; J trimming: 7 bases; junction bases outside the gene matches: 8. Looked up from germline, CDR1 is SNHLY and CDR2 is FYNNEI. In DNA, the CDR3 is TGTGCCAGCAGTCATAGCGGGTTCGGGAATGAGCAGTTCTTC. This sequence encodes CASSHSGFGNEQFF.

CDR3 region: CAWSLSRGRTDTQYF. Written as DNA, the CDR3 is TGTGCCTGGAGTCTTTCCAGGGGGCGTACAGATACGCAGTATTTT. V usage is TRBV30 and J usage is TRBJ2-3; 8 bases match TRBD1. This CDR3 comprises 15 residues. Germline V gene lookup returns CDR1 GTSNPN and CDR2 SVGIG (reference sequence). J gave up 3 bases and V 2 bases, and 7 bases lay outside the gene matches.

This sequence joins TRBV28 and TRBJ1-5; 8 bases line up with TRBD1. CDR1 MDHEN and CDR2 SYDVKM come from the germline V gene. Trimming took 6 bases from V and 2 from J; bases not matched to a gene: 3. The CDR3 contains 14 residues. The CDR3 nucleotides are TGTGCCAGCAGGCCACAGGGGGGCAATCAGCCCCAGCATTTT. Its translation: CASRPQGGNQPQHF.

The table lists this clone with a few counts. The rearrangement uses TRBV5-6 and TRBJ2-7; 7 positions agree with TRBD2. The CDR3 extends over 17 amino acids. V lost 4 bases and J lost 0; bases outside the gene matches: 13. Germline values: CDR1 SGHDT, CDR2 YYEEEE. In DNA, the CDR3 is TGTGCCAGCAGCCCCCTGGGGCTAGCGGAGAGCTCCTACGAGCAGTACGTC. This translates into CASSPLGLAESSYEQYV.

This sequence joins TRBV2 and TRBJ2-7, with 7 positions matching TRBD1. This CDR3 spans 15 amino acids. CDR1 and CDR2 (germline): SNHLY, FYNNEI. V trimming: 4 bases; J trimming: 2 bases; junction bases outside the gene matches: 8. This CDR3 reads CASSAGQVNTYEQYF. The CDR3 region has the DNA TGTGCCAGCAGTGCCGGACAGGTTAATACCTACGAGCAGTACTTC.

The chain carries TRBV11-2 and TRBJ2-5; the D is unclear. V was clipped by 2 bases and J by 5 bases, with 9 bases between them. The CDR3 runs to 13 residues. Germline CDR1 reads SGHAT; CDR2 reads FQNNGV. The chain's CDR3 is CASSLSFRETQYF. The CDR3, as DNA: TGTGCCAGCAGCTTATCATTTCGGGAGACCCAGTACTTC.

The chain uses TRBV19 and TRBJ1-5; D not resolved. V lost 3 bases and J lost 0, with 15 bases in between. This CDR3 is built from 17 residues. Per the germline V gene, CDR1 is LNHDA and CDR2 is SQIVND (reference sequence). The CDR3 DNA reads as TGTGCCAGTAGTATTTCTAGCCTGGCCTATAGCAATCAGCCCCAGCATTTT. The encoded protein is CASSISSLAYSNQPQHF.

CDR3: CASSPQVDYGYTF. The DNA for the CDR3 is TGTGCCAGCAGCCCACAGGTCGACTATGGCTACACCTTC. The chain couples TRBV27 to TRBJ1-2, with D perhaps TRBD1 (5 bases). The CDR3 has 13 amino acids. V lost 6 bases to trimming and J lost 3 bases, with 11 bases between them. Germline-derived CDR1 and CDR2 are MNHEY and SMNVEV (reference sequence).

A single count supports this clone. The chain employs TRBV4-1 and TRBJ2-7, with a weak D call TRBD1 (6 bases). This CDR3 has 16 residues. Germline V gene data show CDR1 as MGHRA and CDR2 as YSYEKL. V dropped 5 bases and J dropped 5 bases, with 22 bases sitting between them. In DNA form, the CDR3 reads TGCGCCAGCAGCGCCCGACGGACAGACGTTACCCACGAGCAGTACTTC. This encodes CASSARRTDVTHEQYF.

V and J are TRBV5-8 and TRBJ2-1, with TRBD2 matching 9 bases. With 4 bases clipped from V and 3 bases from J, the junction kept 11 bases outside the gene matches. The CDR3 covers 17 residues. Germline assignment: CDR1 SGHTS and CDR2 YDEGEE. The CDR3 nucleotides read TGTGCCAGCAGCCTCAGGACGGGACTAGCATACTACAATGAGCAGTTCTTC. It is translated as CASSLRTGLAYYNEQFF.

The chain recombines TRBV6-5 with TRBJ1-6, with D perhaps matching TRBD1 (5 bases). Trimming left V 4 bases short and J 5 bases short, with 12 bases between. CDR3 length: 15 residues. Per germline, CDR1 MNHEY and CDR2 SVGAGI. The CDR3 protein is CASSFARTNNSPLHF. The CDR3 DNA is TGTGCCAGCAGTTTCGCACGGACAAATAATTCACCCCTCCACTTT.

The V call is TRBV9, the J call TRBJ1-2; D gene uncertain. Germline V lookup: CDR1 SGDLS, CDR2 YYNGEE. With 4 bases removed from V and 1 base from J, the gap between germline ends came to 20 bases. CDR3 length: 17 residues. Written as DNA, the CDR3 is TGTGCCAGCAGCCTCACCGGGGAGGATTGGGTTAACTATGGCTACACCTTC. This gives the protein CASSLTGEDWVNYGYTF.

The V gene is TRBV5-1, the J gene TRBJ1-1; 7 nucleotides agree with TRBD1. V gave up 0 bases and J gave up 6 bases; unmatched junction bases: 5. This CDR3 is 14 amino acids long. The germline V gene encodes CDR1 SGHRS and CDR2 YFSETQ. CDR3 loop: CASSLEGGLPEAFF. The CDR3 region has the DNA TGCGCCAGCAGCTTGGAAGGGGGCTTGCCTGAAGCTTTCTTT.